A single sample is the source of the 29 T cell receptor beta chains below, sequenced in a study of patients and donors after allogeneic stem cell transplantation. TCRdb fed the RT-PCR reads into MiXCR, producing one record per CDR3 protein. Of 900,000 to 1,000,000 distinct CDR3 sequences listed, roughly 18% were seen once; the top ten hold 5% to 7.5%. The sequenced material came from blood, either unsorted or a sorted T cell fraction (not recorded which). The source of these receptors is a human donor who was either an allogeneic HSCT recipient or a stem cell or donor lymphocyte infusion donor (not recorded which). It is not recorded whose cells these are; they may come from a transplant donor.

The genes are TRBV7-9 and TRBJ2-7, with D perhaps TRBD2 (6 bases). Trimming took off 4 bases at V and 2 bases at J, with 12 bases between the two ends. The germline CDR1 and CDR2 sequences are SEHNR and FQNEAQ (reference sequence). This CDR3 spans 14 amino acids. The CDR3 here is CASSSEGRTYEQYF. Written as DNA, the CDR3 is TGTGCCAGCAGCTCGGAGGGGCGCACCTACGAGCAGTACTTC.

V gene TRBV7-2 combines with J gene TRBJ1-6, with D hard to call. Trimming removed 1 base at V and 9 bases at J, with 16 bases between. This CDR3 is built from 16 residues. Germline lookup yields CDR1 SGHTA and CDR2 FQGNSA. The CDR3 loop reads CASSLGPGRVASPLHF. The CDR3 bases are TGTGCCAGCAGCTTAGGGCCGGGGAGGGTCGCTTCACCCCTCCACTTT.

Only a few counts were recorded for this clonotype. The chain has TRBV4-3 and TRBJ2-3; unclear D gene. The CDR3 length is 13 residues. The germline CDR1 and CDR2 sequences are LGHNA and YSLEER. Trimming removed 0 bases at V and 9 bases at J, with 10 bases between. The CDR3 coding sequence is TGCGCCAGCAGCCAAGATAAGGGATCCACGCAGTATTTT. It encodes CASSQDKGSTQYF.

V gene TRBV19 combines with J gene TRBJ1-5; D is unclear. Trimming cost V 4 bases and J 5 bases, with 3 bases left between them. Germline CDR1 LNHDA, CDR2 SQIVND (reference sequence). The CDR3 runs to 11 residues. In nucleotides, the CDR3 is TGTGCCAGTAGTAAATATCAGCCCCAGCATTTT. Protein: CASSKYQPQHF. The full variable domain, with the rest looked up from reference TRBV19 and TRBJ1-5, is DGGITQSPKYLFRKEGQNVTLSCEQNLNHDAMYWYRQDPGQGLRLIYYSQIVNDFQKGDIAEGYSVSREKKESFPLTVTSAQKNPTAFYLCASSKYQPQHFGDGTRLSIL.

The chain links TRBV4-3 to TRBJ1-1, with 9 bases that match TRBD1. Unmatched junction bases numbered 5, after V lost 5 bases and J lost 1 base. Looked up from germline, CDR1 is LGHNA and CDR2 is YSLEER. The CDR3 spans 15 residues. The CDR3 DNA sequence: TGCGCCAGCAGCGCTCAACAGGGGGCGAACACTGAAGCTTTCTTT. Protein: CASSAQQGANTEAFF.

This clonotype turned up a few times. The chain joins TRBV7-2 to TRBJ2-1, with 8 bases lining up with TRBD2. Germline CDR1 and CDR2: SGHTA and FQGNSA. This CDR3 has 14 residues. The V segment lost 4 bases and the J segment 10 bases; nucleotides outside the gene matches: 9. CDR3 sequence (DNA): TGTGCCAGCAGCTCCTCCGCGGGGGGAAGAGAGCAGTTCTTC. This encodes CASSSSAGGREQFF.

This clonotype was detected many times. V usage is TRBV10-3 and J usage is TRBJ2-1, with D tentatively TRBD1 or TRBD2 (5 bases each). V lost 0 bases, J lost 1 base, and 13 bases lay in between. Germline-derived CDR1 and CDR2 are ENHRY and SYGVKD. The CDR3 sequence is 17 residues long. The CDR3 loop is CAISESKGPGSYNEQFF. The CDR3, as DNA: TGTGCCATCAGTGAGTCGAAGGGACCCGGATCCTACAATGAGCAGTTCTTC.

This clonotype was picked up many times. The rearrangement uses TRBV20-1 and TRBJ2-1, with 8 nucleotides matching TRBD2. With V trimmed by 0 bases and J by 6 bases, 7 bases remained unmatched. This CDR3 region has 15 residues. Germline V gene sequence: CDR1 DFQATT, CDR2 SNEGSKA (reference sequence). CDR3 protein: CSARDSGGTTNEQFF. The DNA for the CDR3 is TGCAGTGCTAGAGATTCGGGAGGGACCACCAATGAGCAGTTCTTC.

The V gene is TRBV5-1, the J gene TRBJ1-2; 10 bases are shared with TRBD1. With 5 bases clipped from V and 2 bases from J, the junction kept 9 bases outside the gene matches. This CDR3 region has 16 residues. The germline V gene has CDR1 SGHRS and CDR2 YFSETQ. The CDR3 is CASRRLPGQGNYGYTF. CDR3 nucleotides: TGCGCCAGCAGACGGCTTCCGGGACAGGGGAACTATGGCTACACCTTC.

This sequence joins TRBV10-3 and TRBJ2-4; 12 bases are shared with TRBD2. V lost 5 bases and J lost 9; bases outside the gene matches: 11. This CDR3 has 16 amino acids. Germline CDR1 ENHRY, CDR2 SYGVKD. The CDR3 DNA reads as TGTGCCATCAGTAAAGGACTAGCGGGGACTGGGGGCATTCAGTACTTC. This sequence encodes CAISKGLAGTGGIQYF.

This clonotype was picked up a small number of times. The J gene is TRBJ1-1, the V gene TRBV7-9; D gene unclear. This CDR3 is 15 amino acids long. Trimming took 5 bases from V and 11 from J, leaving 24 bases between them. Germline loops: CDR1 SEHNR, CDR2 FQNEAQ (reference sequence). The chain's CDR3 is CASSLYQTRLMEAFF. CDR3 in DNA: TGTGCCAGCAGCCTTTACCAGACCCGCCTGATGGAGGCTTTCTTT.

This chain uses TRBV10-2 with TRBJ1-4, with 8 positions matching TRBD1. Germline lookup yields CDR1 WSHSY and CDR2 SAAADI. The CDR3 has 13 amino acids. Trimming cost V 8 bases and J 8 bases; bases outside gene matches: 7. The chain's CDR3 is CASRQGLLEKLFF. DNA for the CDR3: TGCGCCAGCCGACAGGGGTTGTTAGAAAAACTGTTTTTT.

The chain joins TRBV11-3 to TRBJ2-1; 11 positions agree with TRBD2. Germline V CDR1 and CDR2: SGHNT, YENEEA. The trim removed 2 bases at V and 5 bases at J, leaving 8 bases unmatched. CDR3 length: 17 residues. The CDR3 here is CASSLPPLLAGDNEQFF. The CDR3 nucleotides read TGTGCCAGCAGCTTACCACCGCTACTAGCGGGGGACAATGAGCAGTTCTTC.

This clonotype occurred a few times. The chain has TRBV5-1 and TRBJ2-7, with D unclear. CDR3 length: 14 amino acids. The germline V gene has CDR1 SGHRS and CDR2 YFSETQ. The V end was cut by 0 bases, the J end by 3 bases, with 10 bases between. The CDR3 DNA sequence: TGCGCCAGCAGCTTGGTGGCACTCCACTACGAGCAGTACTTC. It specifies CASSLVALHYEQYF.

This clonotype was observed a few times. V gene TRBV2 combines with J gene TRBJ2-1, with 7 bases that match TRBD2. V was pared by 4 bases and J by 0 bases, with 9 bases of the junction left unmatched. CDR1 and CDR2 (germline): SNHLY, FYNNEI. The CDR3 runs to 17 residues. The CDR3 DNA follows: TGTGCCAGCAGTGGTTTACGGGGGGATAGCTCCTACAATGAGCAGTTCTTC. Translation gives CASSGLRGDSSYNEQFF.

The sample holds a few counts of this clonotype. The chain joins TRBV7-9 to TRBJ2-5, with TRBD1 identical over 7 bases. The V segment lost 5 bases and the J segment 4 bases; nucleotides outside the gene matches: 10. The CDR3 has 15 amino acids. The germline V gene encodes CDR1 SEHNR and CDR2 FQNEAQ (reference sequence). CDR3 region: CASSPRQGSRETQYF. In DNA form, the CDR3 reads TGTGCCAGCAGCCCCAGACAGGGTAGCCGAGAGACCCAGTACTTC.

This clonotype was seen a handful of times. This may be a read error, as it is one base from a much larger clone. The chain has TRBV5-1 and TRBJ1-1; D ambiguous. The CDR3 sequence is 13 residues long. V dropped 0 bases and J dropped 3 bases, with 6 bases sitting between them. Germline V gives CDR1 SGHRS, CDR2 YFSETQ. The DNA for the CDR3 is TGCGCCAGCAGCTTGGCCTTGGACACTGAAGCTTTCTTT. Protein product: CASSLALDTEAFF.

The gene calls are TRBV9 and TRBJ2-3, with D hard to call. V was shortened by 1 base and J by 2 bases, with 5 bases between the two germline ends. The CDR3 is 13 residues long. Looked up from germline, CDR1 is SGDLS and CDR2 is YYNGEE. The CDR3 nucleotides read TGTGCCAGCAGCGTATCTTACACAGATACGCAGTATTTT. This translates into CASSVSYTDTQYF.

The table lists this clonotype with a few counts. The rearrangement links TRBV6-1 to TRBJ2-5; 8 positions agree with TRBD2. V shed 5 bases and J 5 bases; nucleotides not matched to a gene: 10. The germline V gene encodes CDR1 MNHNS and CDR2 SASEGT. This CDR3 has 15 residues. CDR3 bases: TGTGCCAGCAGTATGCGACTAGCGTGGGGGGAGACCCAGTACTTC. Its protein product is CASSMRLAWGETQYF.

CDR3 coding DNA: TGTGCCAGCAGTTTATCCGACCCACAGGGGCCGCTGAGGACCGGGGAGCTGTTTTTT. Its translation is CASSLSDPQGPLRTGELFF. The chain combines TRBV27 with TRBJ2-2; 7 bases fit TRBD1. The CDR3 is 19 residues long. Trimming removed 0 bases from V and 5 bases from J; junction bases left unmatched: 15. Germline assignment: CDR1 MNHEY and CDR2 SMNVEV (reference sequence).

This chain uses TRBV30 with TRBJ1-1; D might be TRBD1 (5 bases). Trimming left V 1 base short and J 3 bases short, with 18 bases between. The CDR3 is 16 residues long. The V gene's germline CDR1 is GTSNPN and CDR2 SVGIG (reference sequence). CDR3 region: CAWSEQGLPDYTEAFF. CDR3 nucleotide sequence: TGTGCCTGGAGTGAGCAGGGTCTGCCCGACTACACTGAAGCTTTCTTT.

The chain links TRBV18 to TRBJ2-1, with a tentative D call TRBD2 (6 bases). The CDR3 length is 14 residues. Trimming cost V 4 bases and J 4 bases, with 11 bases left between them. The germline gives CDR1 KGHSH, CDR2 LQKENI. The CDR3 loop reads CASSRASEYNEQFF. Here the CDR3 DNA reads TGTGCCAGCTCACGGGCTAGCGAATACAATGAGCAGTTCTTC.

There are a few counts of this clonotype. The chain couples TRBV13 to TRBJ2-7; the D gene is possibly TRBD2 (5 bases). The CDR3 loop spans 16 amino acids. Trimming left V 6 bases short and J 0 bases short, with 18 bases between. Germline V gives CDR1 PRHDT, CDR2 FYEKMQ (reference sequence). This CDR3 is CASSSVRTLPSYEQYF. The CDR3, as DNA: TGTGCCAGCAGTTCTGTCCGGACTTTACCCTCCTACGAGCAGTACTTC.

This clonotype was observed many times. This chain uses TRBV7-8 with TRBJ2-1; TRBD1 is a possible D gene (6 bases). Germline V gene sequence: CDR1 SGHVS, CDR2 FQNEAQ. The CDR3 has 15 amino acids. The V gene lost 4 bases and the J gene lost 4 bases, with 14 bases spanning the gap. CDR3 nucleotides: TGTGCCAGCAGCTCGAACGACAGGAATTACAATGAGCAGTTCTTC. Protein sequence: CASSSNDRNYNEQFF.

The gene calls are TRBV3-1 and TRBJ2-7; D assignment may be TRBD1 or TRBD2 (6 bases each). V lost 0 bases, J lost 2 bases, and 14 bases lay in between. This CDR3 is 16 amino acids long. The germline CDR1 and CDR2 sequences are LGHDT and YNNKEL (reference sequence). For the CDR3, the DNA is TGTGCCAGCAGCCAAGATTGGGGGGCGCCGGCCTACGAGCAGTACTTC. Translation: CASSQDWGAPAYEQYF.

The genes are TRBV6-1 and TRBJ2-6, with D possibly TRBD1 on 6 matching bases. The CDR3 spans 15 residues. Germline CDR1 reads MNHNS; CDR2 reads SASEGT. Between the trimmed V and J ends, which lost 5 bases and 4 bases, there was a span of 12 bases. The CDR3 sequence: CASSTKGVGANVLTF. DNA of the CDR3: TGTGCCAGCAGTACAAAGGGGGTCGGGGCCAACGTCCTGACTTTC.

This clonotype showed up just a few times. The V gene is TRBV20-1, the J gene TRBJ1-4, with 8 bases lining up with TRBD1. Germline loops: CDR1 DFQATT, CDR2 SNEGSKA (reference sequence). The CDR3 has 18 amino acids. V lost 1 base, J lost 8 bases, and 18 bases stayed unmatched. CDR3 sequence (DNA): TGCAGTGCTAGAGGGCCCGGGACAGGTCAGCGACGGCAGGAAAAACTGTTTTTT. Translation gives CSARGPGTGQRRQEKLFF.

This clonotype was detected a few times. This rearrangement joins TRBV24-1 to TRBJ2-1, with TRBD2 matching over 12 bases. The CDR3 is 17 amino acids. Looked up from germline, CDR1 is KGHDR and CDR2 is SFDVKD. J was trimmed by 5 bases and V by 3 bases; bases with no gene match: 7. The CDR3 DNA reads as TGTGCCACCAGTGATGCGAGACTAGCGGGAGCGGACAATGAGCAGTTCTTC. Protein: CATSDARLAGADNEQFF.

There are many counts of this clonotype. CDR3 loop: CASSFAASTDTQYF. The DNA of the CDR3 is TGTGCCAGCAGTTTTGCGGCCAGCACAGATACGCAGTATTTT. The gene calls are TRBV12-3 or TRBV12-4 and TRBJ2-3, with D hard to call. V lost 3 bases, J lost 0 bases, and 7 bases lay in between. The CDR3 runs to 14 residues.